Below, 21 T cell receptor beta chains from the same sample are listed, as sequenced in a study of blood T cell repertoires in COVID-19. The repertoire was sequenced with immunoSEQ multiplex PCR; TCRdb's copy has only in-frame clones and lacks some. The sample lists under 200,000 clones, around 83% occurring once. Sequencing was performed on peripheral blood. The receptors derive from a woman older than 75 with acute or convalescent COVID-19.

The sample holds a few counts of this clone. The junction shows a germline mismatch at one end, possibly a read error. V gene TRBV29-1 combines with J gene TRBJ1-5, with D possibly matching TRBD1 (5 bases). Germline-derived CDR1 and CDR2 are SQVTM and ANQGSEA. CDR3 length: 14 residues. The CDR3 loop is CSVEIGGSDQPQHF. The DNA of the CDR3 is TGCAGCGTTGAAATCGGGGGTAGCGATCAGCCCCAGCATTTT.

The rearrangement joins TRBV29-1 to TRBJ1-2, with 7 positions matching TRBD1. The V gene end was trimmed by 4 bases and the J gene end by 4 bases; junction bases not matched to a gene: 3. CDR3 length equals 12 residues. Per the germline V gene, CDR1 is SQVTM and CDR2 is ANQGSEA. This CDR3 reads CSVVRGAYGYTF. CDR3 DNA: TGCAGCGTTGTCAGGGGGGCCTATGGCTACACCTTC. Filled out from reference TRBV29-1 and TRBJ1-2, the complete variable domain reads SAVISQKPSRDICQRGTSLTIQCQVDSQVTMMFWYRQQPGQSLTLIATANQGSEATYESGFVIDKFPISRPNLTFSTLTVSNMSPEDSSIYLCSVVRGAYGYTFGSGTRLTVV.

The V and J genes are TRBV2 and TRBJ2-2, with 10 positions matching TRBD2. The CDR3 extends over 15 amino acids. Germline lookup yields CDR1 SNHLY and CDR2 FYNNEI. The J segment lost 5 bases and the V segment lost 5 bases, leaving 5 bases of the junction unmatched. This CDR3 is CASSLAGVRTGELFF. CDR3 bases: TGTGCCAGCAGTCTAGCGGGAGTTCGGACCGGGGAGCTGTTTTTT.

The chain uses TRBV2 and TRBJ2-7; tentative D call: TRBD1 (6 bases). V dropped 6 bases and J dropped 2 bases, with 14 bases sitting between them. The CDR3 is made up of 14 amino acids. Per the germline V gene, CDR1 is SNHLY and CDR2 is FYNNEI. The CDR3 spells CASRTGTSTYEQYF. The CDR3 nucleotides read TGTGCCAGCAGGACCGGGACATCAACCTACGAGCAGTACTTC.

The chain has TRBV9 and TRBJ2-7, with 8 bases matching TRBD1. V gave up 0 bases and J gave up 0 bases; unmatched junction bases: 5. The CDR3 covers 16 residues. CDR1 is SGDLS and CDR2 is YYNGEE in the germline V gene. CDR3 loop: CASSVGTGFYSYEQYF. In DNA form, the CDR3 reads TGTGCCAGCAGCGTAGGGACAGGGTTTTACTCCTACGAGCAGTACTTC.

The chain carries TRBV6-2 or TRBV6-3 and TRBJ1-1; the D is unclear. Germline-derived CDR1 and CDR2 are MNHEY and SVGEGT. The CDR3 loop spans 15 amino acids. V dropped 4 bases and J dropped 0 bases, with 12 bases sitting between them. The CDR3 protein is CASSLGGPMNTEAFF. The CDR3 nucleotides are TGTGCCAGCAGTTTAGGAGGGCCCATGAACACTGAAGCTTTCTTT.

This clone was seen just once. The CDR3 sequence is CASSLSAGGPVDTQYF. The CDR3 DNA sequence: TGTGCCAGCAGCTTGTCCGCGGGAGGGCCTGTAGATACGCAGTATTTT. The V gene is TRBV5-4, the J gene TRBJ2-3; 9 nucleotides line up with TRBD2. Trimming cost V 1 base and J 5 bases; bases outside gene matches: 8. The CDR3 is 16 residues long. The germline V gene has CDR1 SGHNT and CDR2 YYREEE (reference sequence). Drawing the rest from reference TRBV5-4 and TRBJ2-3, the complete variable domain is ETGVTQSPTHLIKTRGQQVTLRCSSQSGHNTVSWYQQALGQGPQFIFQYYREEENGRGNFPPRFSGLQFPNYSSELNVNALELDDSALYLCASSLSAGGPVDTQYFGPGTRLTVL.

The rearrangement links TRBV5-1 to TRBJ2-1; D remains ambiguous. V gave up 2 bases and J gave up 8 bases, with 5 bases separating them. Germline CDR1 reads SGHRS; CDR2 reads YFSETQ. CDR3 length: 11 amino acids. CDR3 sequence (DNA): TGCGCCAGCAGCTTAAGAGATGAGCAGTTCTTC. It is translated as CASSLRDEQFF.

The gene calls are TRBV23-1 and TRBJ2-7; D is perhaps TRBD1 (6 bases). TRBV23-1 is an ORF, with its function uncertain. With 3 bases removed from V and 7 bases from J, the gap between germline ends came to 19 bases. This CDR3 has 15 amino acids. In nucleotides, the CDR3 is TGCGCCAGCAGTCACCGCAGGGGCACCTATGAAGAGCAGTACTTC. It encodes CASSHRRGTYEEQYF.

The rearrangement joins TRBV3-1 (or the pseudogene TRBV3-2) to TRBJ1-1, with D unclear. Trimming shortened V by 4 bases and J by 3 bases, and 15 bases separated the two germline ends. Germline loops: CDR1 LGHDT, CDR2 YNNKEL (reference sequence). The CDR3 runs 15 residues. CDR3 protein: CASSLRGRLYTEAFF. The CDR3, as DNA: TGTGCCAGCAGCCTCCGAGGGAGACTTTACACTGAAGCTTTCTTT.

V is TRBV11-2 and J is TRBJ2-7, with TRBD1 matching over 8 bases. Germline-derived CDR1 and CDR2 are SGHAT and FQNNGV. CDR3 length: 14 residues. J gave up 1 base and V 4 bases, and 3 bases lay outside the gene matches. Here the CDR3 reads CASSWYRGSYEQYF. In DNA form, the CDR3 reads TGTGCCAGCAGCTGGTACAGGGGGTCCTACGAGCAGTACTTC. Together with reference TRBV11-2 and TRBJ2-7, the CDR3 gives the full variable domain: EAGVAQSPRYKIIEKRQSVAFWCNPISGHATLYWYQQILGQGPKLLIQFQNNGVVDDSQLPKDRFSAERLKGVDSTLKIQPAKLEDSAVYLCASSWYRGSYEQYFGPGTRLTVT.

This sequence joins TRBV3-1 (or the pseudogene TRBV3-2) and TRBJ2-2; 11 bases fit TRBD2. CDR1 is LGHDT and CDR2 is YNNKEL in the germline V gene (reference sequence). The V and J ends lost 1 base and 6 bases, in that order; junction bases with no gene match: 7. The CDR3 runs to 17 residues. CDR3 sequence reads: CASSQGLAGGLPGELFF. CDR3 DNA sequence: TGTGCCAGCAGCCAAGGGCTAGCGGGAGGCTTACCCGGGGAGCTGTTTTTT.

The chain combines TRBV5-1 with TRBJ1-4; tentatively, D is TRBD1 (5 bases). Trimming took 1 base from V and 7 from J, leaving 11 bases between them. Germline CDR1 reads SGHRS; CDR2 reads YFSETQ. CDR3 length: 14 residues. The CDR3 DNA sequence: TGCGCCAGCAGCTTGACAGGATGGGGTGAAAAACTGTTTTTT. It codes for CASSLTGWGEKLFF.

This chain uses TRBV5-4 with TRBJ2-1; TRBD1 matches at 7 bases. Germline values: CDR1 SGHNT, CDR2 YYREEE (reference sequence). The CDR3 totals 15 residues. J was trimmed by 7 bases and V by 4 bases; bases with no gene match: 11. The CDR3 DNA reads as TGTGCCAGCAGCCACTCTTCGACAGGGCCAAATGAGCAGTTCTTC. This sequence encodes CASSHSSTGPNEQFF. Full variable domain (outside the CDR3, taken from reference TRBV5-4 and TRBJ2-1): ETGVTQSPTHLIKTRGQQVTLRCSSQSGHNTVSWYQQALGQGPQFIFQYYREEENGRGNFPPRFSGLQFPNYSSELNVNALELDDSALYLCASSHSSTGPNEQFFGPGTRLTVL.

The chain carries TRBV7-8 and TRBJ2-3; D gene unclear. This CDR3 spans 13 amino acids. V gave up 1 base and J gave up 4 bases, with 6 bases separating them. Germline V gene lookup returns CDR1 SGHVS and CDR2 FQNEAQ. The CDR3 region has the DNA TGTGCCAGCAGCTTAGGCCTATCAGATACGCAGTATTTT. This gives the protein CASSLGLSDTQYF.

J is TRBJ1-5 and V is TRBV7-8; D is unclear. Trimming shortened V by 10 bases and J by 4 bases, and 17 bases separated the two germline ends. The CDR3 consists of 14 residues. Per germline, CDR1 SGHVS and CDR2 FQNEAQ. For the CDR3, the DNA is TGTGCCACGACCCTGAGGGAGATTAATCAGCCCCAGCATTTT. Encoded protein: CATTLREINQPQHF.

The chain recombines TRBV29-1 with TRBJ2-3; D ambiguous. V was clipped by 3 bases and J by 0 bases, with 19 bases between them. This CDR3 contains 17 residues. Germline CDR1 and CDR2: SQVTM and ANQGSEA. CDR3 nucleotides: TGCAGCGTTGAGGGTCGCCGCGAACAGCCTAGCACAGATACGCAGTATTTT. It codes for CSVEGRREQPSTDTQYF.

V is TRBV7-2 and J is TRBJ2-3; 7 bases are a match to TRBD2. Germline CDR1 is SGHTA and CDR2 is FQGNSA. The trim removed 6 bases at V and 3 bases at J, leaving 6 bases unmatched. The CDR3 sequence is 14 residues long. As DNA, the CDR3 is TGTGCCAGCAGGGCCACTAGCGCGACAGATACGCAGTATTTT. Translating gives CASRATSATDTQYF.

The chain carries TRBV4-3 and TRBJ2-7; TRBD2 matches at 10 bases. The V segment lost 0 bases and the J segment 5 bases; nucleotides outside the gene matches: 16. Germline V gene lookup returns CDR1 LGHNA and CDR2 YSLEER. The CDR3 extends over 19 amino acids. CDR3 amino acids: CASSQDLVPSGRAAHEQYF. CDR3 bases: TGCGCCAGCAGCCAAGACCTAGTGCCCAGCGGGAGGGCCGCCCACGAGCAGTACTTC.

Written as DNA, the CDR3 is TGTGCCAGCAGCCCAAGGACTAGGACAGATACGCAGTATTTT. Amino acid sequence: CASSPRTRTDTQYF. The chain combines TRBV7-8 with TRBJ2-3; 7 bases match TRBD2. Germline V CDR1 and CDR2: SGHVS, FQNEAQ. The junction had 5 bases not matched to a gene; V was cut back by 5 bases and J by 3 bases. This CDR3 is 14 amino acids long.

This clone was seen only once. DNA for the CDR3: TGTGCCAGTCGACCGACTAGCGGGAGAGCGAGGGAGCAGTTCTTC. Translation: CASRPTSGRAREQFF. V and J are TRBV19 and TRBJ2-1; 12 bases match TRBD2. The germline gives CDR1 LNHDA, CDR2 SQIVND (reference sequence). This CDR3 comprises 15 residues. Trimming removed 8 bases from V and 10 bases from J; junction bases left unmatched: 12.